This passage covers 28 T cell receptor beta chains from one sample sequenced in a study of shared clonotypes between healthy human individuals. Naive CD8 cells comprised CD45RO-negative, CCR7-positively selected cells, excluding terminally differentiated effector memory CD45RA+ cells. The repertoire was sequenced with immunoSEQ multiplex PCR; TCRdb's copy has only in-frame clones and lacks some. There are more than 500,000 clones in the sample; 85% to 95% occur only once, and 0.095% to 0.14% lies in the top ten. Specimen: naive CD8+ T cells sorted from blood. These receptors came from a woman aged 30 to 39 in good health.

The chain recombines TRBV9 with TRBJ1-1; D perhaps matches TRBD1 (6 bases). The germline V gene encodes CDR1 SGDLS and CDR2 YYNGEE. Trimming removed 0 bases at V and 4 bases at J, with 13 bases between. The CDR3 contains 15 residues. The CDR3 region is CASSVAGGGITEAFF. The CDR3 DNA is TGTGCCAGCAGCGTAGCTGGGGGCGGGATCACTGAAGCTTTCTTT.

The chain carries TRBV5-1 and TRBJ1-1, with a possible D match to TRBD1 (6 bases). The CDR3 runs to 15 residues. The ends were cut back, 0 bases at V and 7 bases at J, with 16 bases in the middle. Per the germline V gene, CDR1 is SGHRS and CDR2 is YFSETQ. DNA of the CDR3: TGCGCCAGCAGCTTGGAATGGGGGCTCGACCTTGAAGCTTTCTTT. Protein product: CASSLEWGLDLEAFF.

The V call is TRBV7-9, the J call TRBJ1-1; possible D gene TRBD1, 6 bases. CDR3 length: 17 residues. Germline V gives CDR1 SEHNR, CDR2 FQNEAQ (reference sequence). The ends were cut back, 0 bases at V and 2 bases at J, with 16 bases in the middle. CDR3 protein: CASSLAGAMDGNTEAFF. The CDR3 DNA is TGTGCCAGCAGCTTAGCGGGGGCCATGGACGGAAACACTGAAGCTTTCTTT.

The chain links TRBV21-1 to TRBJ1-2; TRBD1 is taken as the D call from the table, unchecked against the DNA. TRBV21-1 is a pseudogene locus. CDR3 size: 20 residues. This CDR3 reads CASSKAKSQVGQGKIYGYTF. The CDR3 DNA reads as TGTGCCAGCAGCAAAGCTAAATCCCAGGTGGGGCAGGGGAAGATCTATGGCTACACCTTC.

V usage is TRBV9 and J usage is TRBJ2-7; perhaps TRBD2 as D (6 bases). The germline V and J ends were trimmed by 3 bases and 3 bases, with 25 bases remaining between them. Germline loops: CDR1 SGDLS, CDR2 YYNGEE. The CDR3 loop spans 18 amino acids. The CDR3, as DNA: TGTGCCAGCAGCGAAAAAACGGGAGCGGACTTTTCTAACTACGAGCAGTACTTC. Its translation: CASSEKTGADFSNYEQYF.

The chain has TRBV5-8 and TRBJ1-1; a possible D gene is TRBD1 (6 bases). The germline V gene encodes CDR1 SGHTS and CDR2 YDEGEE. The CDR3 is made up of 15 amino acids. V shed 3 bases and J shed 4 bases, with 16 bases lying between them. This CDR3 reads CASSSTPGGGTEAFF. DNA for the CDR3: TGTGCCAGCAGCTCCACTCCTGGGGGCGGCACTGAAGCTTTCTTT.

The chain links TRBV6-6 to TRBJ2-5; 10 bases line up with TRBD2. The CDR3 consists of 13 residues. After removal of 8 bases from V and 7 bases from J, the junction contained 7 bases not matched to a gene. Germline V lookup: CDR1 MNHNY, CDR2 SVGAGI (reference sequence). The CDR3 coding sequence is TGTGCCAGCCTAGCGGGAGATTTTGGGACCCAGTACTTC. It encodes CASLAGDFGTQYF.

The CDR3 region is CASSRGTGVDTQYF. Written as DNA, the CDR3 is TGTGCCAGCAGCCGCGGGACAGGGGTGGATACGCAGTATTTT. V gene TRBV13 combines with J gene TRBJ2-3; 10 bases fit TRBD1. Germline V gene data show CDR1 as PRHDT and CDR2 as FYEKMQ (reference sequence). With 5 bases clipped from V and 6 bases from J, the junction kept 5 bases outside the gene matches. The CDR3 totals 14 residues.

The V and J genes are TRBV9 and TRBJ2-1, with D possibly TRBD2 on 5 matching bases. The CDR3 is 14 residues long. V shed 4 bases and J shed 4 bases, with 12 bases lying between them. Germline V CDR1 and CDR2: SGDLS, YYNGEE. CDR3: CASSPVSGYNEQFF. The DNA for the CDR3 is TGTGCCAGCAGCCCTGTCTCGGGGTACAATGAGCAGTTCTTC.

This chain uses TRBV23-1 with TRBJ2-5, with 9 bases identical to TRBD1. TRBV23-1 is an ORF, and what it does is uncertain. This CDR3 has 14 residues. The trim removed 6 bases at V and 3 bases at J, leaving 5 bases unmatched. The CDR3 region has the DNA TGCGCCAGCAGCCAGAGGACAGGGGAAGAGACCCAGTACTTC. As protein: CASSQRTGEETQYF.

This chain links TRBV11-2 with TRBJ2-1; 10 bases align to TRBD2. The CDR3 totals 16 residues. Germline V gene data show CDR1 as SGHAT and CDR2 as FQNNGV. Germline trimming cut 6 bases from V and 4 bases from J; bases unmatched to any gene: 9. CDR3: CASRLFGLAEYNEQFF. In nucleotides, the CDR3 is TGTGCCAGCAGACTATTTGGACTAGCGGAGTACAATGAGCAGTTCTTC.

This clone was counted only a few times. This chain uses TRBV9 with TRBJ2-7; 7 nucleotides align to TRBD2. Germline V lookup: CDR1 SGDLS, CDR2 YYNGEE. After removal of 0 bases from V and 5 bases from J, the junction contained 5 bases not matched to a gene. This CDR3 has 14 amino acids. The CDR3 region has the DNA TGTGCCAGCAGCGTAGGGTTTGCGGGGGACGAGCAGTACTTC. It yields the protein CASSVGFAGDEQYF. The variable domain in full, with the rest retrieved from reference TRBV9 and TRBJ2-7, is DSGVTQTPKHLITATGQRVTLRCSPRSGDLSVYWYQQSLDQGLQFLIQYYNGEERAKGNILERFSAQQFPDLHSELNLSSLELGDSALYFCASSVGFAGDEQYFGPGTRLTVT.

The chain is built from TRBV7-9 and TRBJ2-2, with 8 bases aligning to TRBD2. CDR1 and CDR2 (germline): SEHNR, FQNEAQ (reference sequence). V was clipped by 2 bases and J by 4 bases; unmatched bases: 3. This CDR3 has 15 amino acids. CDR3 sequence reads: CASSLTGGGTGELFF. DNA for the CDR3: TGTGCCAGCAGCTTAACGGGAGGGGGCACCGGGGAGCTGTTTTTT.

For the CDR3, the DNA is TGCGCCAGCAGCCCCTGGCTTGCGGGAGTTGCTAATGAGCAGTTCTTC. It is translated as CASSPWLAGVANEQFF. The chain recombines TRBV5-1 with TRBJ2-1; TRBD2 agrees at 7 bases. The V segment lost 4 bases and the J segment 7 bases; nucleotides outside the gene matches: 14. The V gene's germline CDR1 is SGHRS and CDR2 YFSETQ. The CDR3 sequence is 16 residues long.

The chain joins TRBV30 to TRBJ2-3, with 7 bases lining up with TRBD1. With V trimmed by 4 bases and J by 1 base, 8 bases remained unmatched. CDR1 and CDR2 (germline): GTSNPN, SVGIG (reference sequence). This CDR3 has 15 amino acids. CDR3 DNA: TGTGCCTGGAATTGGTGGACAGGCGGCACAGATACGCAGTATTTT. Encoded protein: CAWNWWTGGTDTQYF.

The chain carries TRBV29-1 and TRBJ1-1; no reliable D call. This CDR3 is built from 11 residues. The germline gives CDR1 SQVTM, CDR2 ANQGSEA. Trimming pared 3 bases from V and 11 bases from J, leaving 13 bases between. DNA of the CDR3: TGCAGCGTTGAGGCCGACGCTGGGGCTTTCTTT. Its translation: CSVEADAGAFF.

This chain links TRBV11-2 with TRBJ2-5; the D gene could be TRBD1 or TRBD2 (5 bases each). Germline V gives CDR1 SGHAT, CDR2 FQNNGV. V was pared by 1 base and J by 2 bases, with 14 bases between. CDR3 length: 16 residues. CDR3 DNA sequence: TGTGCCAGCAGCTTAGGGGGCTTTGGGGAGCAAGAGACCCAGTACTTC. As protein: CASSLGGFGEQETQYF.

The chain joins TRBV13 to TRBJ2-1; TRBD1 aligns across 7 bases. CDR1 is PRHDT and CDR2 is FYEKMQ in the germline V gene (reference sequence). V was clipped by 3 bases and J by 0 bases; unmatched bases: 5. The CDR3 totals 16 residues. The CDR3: CASSFPTGSSYNEQFF. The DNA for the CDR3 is TGTGCCAGCAGCTTCCCGACAGGGAGCTCCTACAATGAGCAGTTCTTC. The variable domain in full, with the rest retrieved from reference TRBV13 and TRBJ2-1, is AAGVIQSPRHLIKEKRETATLKCYPIPRHDTVYWYQQGPGQDPQFLISFYEKMQSDKGSIPDRFSAQQFSDYHSELNMSSLELGDSALYFCASSFPTGSSYNEQFFGPGTRLTVL.

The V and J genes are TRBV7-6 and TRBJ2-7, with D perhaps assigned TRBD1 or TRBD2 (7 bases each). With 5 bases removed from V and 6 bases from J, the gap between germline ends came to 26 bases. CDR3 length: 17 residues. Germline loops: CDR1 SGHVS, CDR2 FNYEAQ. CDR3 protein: CASSHSMGGGLFPEQYF. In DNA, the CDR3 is TGTGCCAGCAGCCACTCCATGGGAGGGGGCCTCTTTCCCGAGCAGTACTTC.

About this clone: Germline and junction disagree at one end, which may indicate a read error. CDR3 DNA: TGCGCCAGCAGCCATATAGGAGGACAGGGGGCCCTATTT. As protein: CASSHIGGQGALF. The chain has TRBV4-1 and TRBJ1-1; 11 bases align to TRBD1. The CDR3 extends over 13 amino acids. Germline V gene data show CDR1 as MGHRA and CDR2 as YSYEKL.

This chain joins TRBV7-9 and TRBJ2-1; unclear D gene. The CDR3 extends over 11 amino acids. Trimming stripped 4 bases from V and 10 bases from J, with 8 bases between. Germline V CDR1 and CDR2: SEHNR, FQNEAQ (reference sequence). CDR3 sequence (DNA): TGTGCCAGCAGCTCGTCGCTCGAGCAGTTCTTC. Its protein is CASSSSLEQFF.

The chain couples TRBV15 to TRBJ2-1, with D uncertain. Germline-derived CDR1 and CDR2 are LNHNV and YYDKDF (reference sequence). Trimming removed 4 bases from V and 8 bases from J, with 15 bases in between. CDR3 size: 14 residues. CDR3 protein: CATSILKGLDEQFF. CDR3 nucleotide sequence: TGTGCCACCAGCATACTAAAAGGTTTGGATGAGCAGTTCTTC. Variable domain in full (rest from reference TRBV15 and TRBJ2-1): DAMVIQNPRYQVTQFGKPVTLSCSQTLNHNVMYWYQQKSSQAPKLLFHYYDKDFNNEADTPDNFQSRRPNTSFCFLDIRSPGLGDTAMYLCATSILKGLDEQFFGPGTRLTVL.

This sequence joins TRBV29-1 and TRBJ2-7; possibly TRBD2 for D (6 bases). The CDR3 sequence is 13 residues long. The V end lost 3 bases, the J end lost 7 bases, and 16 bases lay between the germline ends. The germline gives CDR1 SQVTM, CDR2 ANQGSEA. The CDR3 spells CSVEVGSAGEQYF. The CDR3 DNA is TGCAGCGTTGAGGTCGGGTCCGCGGGGGAGCAGTACTTC.

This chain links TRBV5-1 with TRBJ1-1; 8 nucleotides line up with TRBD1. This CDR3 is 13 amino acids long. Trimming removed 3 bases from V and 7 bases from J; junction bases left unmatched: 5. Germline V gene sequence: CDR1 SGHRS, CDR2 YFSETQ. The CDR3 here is CASSSTGGGEAFF. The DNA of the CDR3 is TGCGCCAGCAGCTCAACAGGGGGTGGTGAAGCTTTCTTT.

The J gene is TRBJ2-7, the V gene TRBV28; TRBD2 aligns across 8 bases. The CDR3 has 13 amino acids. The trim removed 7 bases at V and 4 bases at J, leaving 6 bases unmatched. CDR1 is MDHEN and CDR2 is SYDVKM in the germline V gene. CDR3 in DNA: TGTGCCAGCAACCTAGCGGGTATGTACGAGCAGTACTTC. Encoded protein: CASNLAGMYEQYF.

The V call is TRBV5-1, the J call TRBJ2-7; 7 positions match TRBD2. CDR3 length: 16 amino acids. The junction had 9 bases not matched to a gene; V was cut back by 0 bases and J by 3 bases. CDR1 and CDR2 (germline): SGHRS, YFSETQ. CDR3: CASSLAWAGLGYEQYF. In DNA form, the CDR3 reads TGCGCCAGCAGCTTGGCGTGGGCAGGACTAGGCTACGAGCAGTACTTC.

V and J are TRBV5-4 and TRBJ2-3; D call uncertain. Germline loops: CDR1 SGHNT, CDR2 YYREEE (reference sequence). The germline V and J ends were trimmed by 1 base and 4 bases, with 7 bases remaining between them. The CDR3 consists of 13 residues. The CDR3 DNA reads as TGTGCCAGCAGCTTGACCATGCCAGATACGCAGTATTTT. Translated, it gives CASSLTMPDTQYF.

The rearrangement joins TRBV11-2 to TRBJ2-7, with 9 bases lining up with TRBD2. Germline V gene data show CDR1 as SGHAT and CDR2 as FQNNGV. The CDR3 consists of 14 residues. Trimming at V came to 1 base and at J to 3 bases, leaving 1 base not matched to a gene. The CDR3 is CASSLASGIYEQYF. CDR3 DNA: TGTGCCAGCAGCTTAGCTAGCGGGATCTACGAGCAGTACTTC.